This T cell receptor (beta chain) is drawn from a study of T cell responses to AZD1222 COVID-19 vaccine. Comments on this clone: The antigen is undetermined.

Study conclusions and caveats: No day 14 peak samples; only post-peak repertoires were characterized. Reportedly, close to half of spike-specific TCRs are directed against unmutated variant regions. Baseline serology detected seropositivity in only six AZD1222 recipients.

The CDR3 covers 13 residues. Trimming removed 0 bases from V and 7 bases from J, with 7 bases in between. Germline values: CDR1 MNHEY, CDR2 SVGAGI. Clones were sequenced by immunoSEQ multiplex PCR, and TCRdb holds only the in-frame ones, with some missing. The table lists some 150,000 clones, around nine tenths of them singletons. The sequence derives from an adult in good health. This sequence joins TRBV6-5 and TRBJ1-5, with unresolved D. The sample here was peripheral blood, taken on day 0 of AZD1222 vaccination. The CDR3, as DNA: TGTGCCAGCAGTTACTCCGCTAGGCAGCCCCAGCATTTT. Translation: CASSYSARQPQHF.